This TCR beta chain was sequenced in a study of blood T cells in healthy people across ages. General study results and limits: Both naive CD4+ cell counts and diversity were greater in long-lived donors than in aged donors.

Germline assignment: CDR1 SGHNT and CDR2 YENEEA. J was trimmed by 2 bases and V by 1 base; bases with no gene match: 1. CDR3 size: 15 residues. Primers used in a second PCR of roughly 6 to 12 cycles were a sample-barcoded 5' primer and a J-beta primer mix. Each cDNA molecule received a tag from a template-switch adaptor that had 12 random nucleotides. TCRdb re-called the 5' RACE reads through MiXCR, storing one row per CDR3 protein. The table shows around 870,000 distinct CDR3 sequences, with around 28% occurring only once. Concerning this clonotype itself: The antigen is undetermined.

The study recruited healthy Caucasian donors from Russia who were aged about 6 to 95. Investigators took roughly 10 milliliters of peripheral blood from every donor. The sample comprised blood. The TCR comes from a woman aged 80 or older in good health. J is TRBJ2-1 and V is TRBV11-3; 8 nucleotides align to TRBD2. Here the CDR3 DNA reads TGTGCCAGCAGCTTAGTTAGCGGGACCTACAATGAGCAGTTCTTC. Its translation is CASSLVSGTYNEQFF.